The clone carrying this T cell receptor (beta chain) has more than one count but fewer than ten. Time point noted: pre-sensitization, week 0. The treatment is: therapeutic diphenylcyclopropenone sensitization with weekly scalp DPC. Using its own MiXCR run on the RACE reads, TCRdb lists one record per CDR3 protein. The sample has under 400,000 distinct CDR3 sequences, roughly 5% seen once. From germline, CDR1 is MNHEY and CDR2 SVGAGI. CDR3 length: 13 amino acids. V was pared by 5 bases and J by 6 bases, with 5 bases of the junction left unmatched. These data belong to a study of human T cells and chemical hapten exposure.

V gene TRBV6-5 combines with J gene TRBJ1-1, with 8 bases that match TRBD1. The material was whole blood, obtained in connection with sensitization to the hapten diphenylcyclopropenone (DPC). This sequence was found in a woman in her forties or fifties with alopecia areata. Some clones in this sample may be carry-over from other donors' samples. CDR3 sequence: CASSLGTGPEAFF. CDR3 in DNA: TGTGCCAGCAGTCTAGGGACAGGCCCTGAAGCTTTCTTT.